This TCR beta chain stems from a study of vaccination and CD4 T cells after COVID-19. Study at large: Six men and four women formed the convalescents, two being Hispanic.

V lost 4 bases, J lost 0 bases, and 9 bases lay in between. The germline V gene encodes CDR1 MNHNS and CDR2 SASEGT. The CDR3 consists of 14 residues. Treatment meaning: approximately 9-day PBMC culture with coronavirus spike peptide pools or control peptides (ViraFEST assay). ViraFEST used peptide pools to expand antigen-specific T cells and subsequently sequenced their TCRs. Comments on this clonotype: As yet, its antigen is unknown.

The study sequenced cultured CD4+ T cell DNA using the Oncomine TCR Beta short-read assay. TCRdb re-called the PCR reads through MiXCR, storing one row per CDR3 protein. Seen here are about 19,000 distinct CDR3 sequences, approximately 40% observed once, and the top ten hold around 6.9%. This receptor was taken from a human donor who had recovered from COVID-19. The chain couples TRBV6-1 to TRBJ1-1, with D hard to call. The sample was CD4+ T cells from blood, cultured in vitro, taken before SARS-CoV-2 vaccination. The CDR3 coding sequence is TGTGCCAGCAGTGCAGCGGGTTTGAACACTGAAGCTTTCTTT. It translates to CASSAAGLNTEAFF.